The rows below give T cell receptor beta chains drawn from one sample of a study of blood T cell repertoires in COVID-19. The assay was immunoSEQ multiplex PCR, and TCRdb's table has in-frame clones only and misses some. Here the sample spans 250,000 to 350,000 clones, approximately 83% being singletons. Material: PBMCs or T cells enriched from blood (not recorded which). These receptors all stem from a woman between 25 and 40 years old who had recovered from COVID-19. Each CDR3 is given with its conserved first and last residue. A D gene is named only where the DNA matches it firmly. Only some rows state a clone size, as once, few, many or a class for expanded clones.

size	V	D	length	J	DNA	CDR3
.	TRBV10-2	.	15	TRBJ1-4	TGCGCCAGCAGTGAGTGGAGCACAACTAATGAAAAACTGTTTTTT	CASSEWSTTNEKLFF
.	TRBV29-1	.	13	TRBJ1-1	TGCAGCGTTGAAGGCAGAATGAACACTGAAGCTTTCTTT	CSVEGRMNTEAFF
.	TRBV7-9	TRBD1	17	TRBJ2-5	TGTGCCAGCAGCTTAGTAGGATGGGACAGCATGGAGGAGACCCAGTACTTC	CASSLVGWDSMEETQYF
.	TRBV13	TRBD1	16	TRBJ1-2	TGTGCCAGCAGCTACATCCCCTTTGACAGGGACGATGGCTACACCTTC	CASSYIPFDRDDGYTF
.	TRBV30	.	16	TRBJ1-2	TGTGCCTGGAGTGTGCAGGGCGGTGCGAAAGCTTATGGCTACACCTTC	CAWSVQGGAKAYGYTF
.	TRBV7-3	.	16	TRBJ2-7	TGTGCCAGCAGCTTAAATTCGGGCAGGGGTAGCACCAAGCAGTACTTC	CASSLNSGRGSTKQYF
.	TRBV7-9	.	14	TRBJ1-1	TGTGCCAGCAGCCAATTCCGACAGGACACTGAAGCTTTCTTT	CASSQFRQDTEAFF
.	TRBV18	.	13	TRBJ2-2	TGTGCCAGCTCACCATCAGAAGCCGGGGAGCTGTTTTTT	CASSPSEAGELFF
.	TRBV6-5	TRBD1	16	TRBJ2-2	TGTGCCAGCAGTTCCGGGACAGGGTTCGACACCGGGGAGCTGTTTTTT	CASSSGTGFDTGELFF
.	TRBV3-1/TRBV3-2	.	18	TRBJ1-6	TGTGCCAGCAGCCAAGGGGGAGGGGGGAGCTCCTATAATTCACCCCTCCACTTT	CASSQGGGGSSYNSPLHF
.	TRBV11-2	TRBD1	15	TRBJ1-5	TGTGCCAGCAGCTTCAGACAGGGGCCTCGAGAGCCCCAGCATTTT	CASSFRQGPREPQHF
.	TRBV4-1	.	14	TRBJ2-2	TGCGCCAGCAGCCACCGAGAGGACACCGGGGAGCTGTTTTTT	CASSHREDTGELFF
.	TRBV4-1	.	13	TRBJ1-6	TGCGCCAGCAGTCAGGTCTCGCGACAGGCCCTCCACTTT	CASSQVSRQALHF
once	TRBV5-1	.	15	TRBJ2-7	TGCGCCAGCAGCCCTGGACACGTCAACTCCTACGAGCAGTACTTC	CASSPGHVNSYEQYF
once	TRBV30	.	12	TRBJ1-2	TGTGCCTGGACAAGCCGAGCTTATGGCTACACCTTC	CAWTSRAYGYTF
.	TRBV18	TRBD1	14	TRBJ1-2	TGTGCCAGCTCACCACCGACAGGGAACTATGGCTACACCTTC	CASSPPTGNYGYTF
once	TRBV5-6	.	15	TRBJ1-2	TGTGCCAGCAGTCTTCAAGGGAGTCCAAGCTATGGCTACACCTTC	CASSLQGSPSYGYTF
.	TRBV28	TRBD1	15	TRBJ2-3	TGTGCCAGCAGTCTCCCAGGGGGTTTGATCGATACGCAGTATTTT	CASSLPGGLIDTQYF
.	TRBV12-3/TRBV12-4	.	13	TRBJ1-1	TGTGCCAGCAGACTGACAGCCTCCACTGAAGCTTTCTTT	CASRLTASTEAFF
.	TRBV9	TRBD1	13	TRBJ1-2	TGTGCCAGCAAGCTAGGGACAGACTATGGCTACACCTTC	CASKLGTDYGYTF
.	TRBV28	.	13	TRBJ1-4	TGTGCCAGCAGTTTCCCCAGCGGGGAAAAACTGTTTTTT	CASSFPSGEKLFF
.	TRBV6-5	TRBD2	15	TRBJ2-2	TGTGCCAGTTGCTTCAGCGGGGGAGGAACCGGGGAGCTGTTTTTT	CASCFSGGGTGELFF
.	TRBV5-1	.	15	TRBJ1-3	TGCGCCAGCAGCCCCCGGGGGACCGATGGAAACACCATATATTTT	CASSPRGTDGNTIYF
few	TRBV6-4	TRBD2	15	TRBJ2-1	TGTGCCAGCAGCGAGACTAGCGGTTCCTACAATGAGCAGTTCTTC	CASSETSGSYNEQFF
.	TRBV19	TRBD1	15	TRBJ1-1	TGTGCCAGTAGGGACGGACAGGGGGCGAACACTGAAGCTTTCTTT	CASRDGQGANTEAFF
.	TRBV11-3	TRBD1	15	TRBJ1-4	TGTGCCAGCAGCTTATCTGAGGGGGCGCGGGAAAAACTGTTTTTT	CASSLSEGAREKLFF
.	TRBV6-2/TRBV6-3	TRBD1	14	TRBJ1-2	TGTGCCAGCAGTCGGACAGGGTGGAACTATGGCTACACCTTC	CASSRTGWNYGYTF
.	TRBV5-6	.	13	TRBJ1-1	TGTGCCAGCAGCTTTCCTTCCAACACTGAAGCTTTCTTT	CASSFPSNTEAFF
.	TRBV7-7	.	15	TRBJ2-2	TGTGCCAGCAGCTTAATGCAGGGGCGAGCCGGGGAGCTGTTTTTT	CASSLMQGRAGELFF
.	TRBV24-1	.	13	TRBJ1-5	TGTGCCACTGGAGAAGCGCGGGGTCAGCCCCAGCATTTT	CATGEARGQPQHF
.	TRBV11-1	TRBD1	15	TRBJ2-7	TGTGCCAGCAGCTTATATATGGGACAGGGGGGCGAGCAGTACTTC	CASSLYMGQGGEQYF
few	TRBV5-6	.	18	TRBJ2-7	TGTGCCAGCAGCTACGAGGCAGCTCGGGGGACAGATCCCTACGAGCAGTACTTC	CASSYEAARGTDPYEQYF
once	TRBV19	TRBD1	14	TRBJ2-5	TGTGCCAGCTCCCTGACAGGGAACCAAGAGACCCAGTACTTC	CASSLTGNQETQYF
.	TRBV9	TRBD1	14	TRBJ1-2	TGTGCCAGCAGCGTATCGCCAGGGGGCTATGGCTACACCTTC	CASSVSPGGYGYTF
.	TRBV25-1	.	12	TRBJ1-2	TGTGCCATGCAGTCGGACAGCTATGGCTACACCTTC	CAMQSDSYGYTF
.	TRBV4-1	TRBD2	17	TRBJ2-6	TGCGCCAGCAGCCGCGGGGGAGCCCTCTCTGGGGCCAACGTCCTGACTTTC	CASSRGGALSGANVLTF
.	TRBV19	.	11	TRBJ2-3	TGTGCCAGTGGCCGCACAGATACGCAGTATTTT	CASGRTDTQYF
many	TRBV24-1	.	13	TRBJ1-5	TGTGCCACCAGTGATTCCCCCGACAGGCCCCAGCATTTT	CATSDSPDRPQHF
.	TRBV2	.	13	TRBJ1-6	TGTGCCAGCACGGGGGGGATACGGTCACCCCTCCACTTT	CASTGGIRSPLHF
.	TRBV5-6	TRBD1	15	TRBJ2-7	TGTGCCAGCAGCTTGGTGGGACAGGGCGATGTCGAGCAGTACTTC	CASSLVGQGDVEQYF
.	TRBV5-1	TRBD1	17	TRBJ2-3	TGCGCCAGCAGCTTGAGTCAGGGGGTGGCTCCAAGAGATACGCAGTATTTT	CASSLSQGVAPRDTQYF
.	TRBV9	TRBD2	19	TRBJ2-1	TGTGCCAGCAGCGCCGATGAACTCAGACTAGCGGGAAGGCATAATGAGCAGTTCTTC	CASSADELRLAGRHNEQFF
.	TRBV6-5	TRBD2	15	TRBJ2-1	TGTGCCAGCAGACTAGCGGGAGGGCGCAGGGATGAGCAGTTCTTC	CASRLAGGRRDEQFF
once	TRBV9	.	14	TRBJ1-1	TGTGCCAGCAGCGTGACAGAGAGGATCACTGAAGCTTTCTTT	CASSVTERITEAFF
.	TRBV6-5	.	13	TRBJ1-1	TGTGCCAGCAGTTACGTAGGGGCGCCTGAAGCTTTCTTT	CASSYVGAPEAFF
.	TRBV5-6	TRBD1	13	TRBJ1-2	TGTGCCAGCAGGCCAGGACAGGGTAATGGCTACACCTTC	CASRPGQGNGYTF
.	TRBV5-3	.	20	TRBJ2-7	TGTGCCAGAAGCTTGGCCGTGACAGGGACTCGAGAGGAGCCCTCCTACGAGCAGTACTTC	CARSLAVTGTREEPSYEQYF
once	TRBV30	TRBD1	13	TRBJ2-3	TGTGCCTGGAGTAGGGGGCGAGGAGATACGCAGTATTTT	CAWSRGRGDTQYF
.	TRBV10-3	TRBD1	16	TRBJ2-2	TGTGCCATCAGCGCCCACCTGGGACAGGCCACCGGGGAGCTGTTTTTT	CAISAHLGQATGELFF
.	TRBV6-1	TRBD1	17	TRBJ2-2	TGTGCCAGCAGTGAACTCCAGACAGGGTTGAACACCGGGGAGCTGTTTTTT	CASSELQTGLNTGELFF
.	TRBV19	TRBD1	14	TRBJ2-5	TGTGCCAGTAGTAAACAGGGACAGGAAGAGACCCAGTACTTC	CASSKQGQEETQYF